The rows below give T cell receptor beta chains drawn from one sample of a study of PD-L1 blockade in urothelial cancer. Method: immunoSEQ multiplex PCR; TCRdb's copy keeps in-frame clones and lacks some. This table holds about 48,000 clones, approximately 86% found once. The sequenced sample was PBMCs, obtained around atezolizumab (anti-PD-L1) treatment. The receptors originated from a man between 60 and 70 years old with urothelial cancer. The CDR3 runs from the conserved cysteine through the conserved F or W. D genes are given only for firm matches. Expanded clones are given a class, and other clones once, few, many or no size at all.

J,V,size,D,DNA,CDR3
TRBJ1-4,TRBV5-4,NA,NA,TGTGCCAGCAGCCCGGACATTGCAACTAATGAAAAACTGTTTTTT,CASSPDIATNEKLFF
TRBJ1-1,TRBV23-1,NA,TRBD1,TGCGCCCGCCCGACAGGGGTCAAGGGGGTTGGCACTGAAGCTTTCTTT,CARPTGVKGVGTEAFF
TRBJ2-3,TRBV29-1,once,TRBD2,TGCAGCGCCGGTGAGCGGGGGGGGACGCAGTATTTT,CSAGERGGTQYF
TRBJ2-7,TRBV2,NA,TRBD1,TGTGCCAGCAGTGACGGGACAGGGGTCGACGAGCAGTACTTC,CASSDGTGVDEQYF
TRBJ2-7,TRBV19,NA,TRBD1,TGTGCCAGTAGTCAACAGGGGGCCTACGAGCAGTACTTC,CASSQQGAYEQYF
TRBJ2-7,TRBV11-2,NA,TRBD1,TGTGCCAGCAGCCGAAACCAGGGGGAGTTTGAGCAGTACTTC,CASSRNQGEFEQYF
TRBJ1-1,TRBV6-5,NA,NA,TGTGCCAGCAGTTACTCGGTGGGCAGGAACACTGAAGCTTTCTTT,CASSYSVGRNTEAFF
TRBJ1-2,TRBV6-6,NA,NA,TGTGCCAGCAGTTCCCCCGGGGGCTACACCTTC,CASSSPGGYTF
TRBJ2-1,TRBV5-4,NA,NA,TGTGCCAGCAGCTTGGACACATACAATGAGCAGTTCTTC,CASSLDTYNEQFF
TRBJ1-2,TRBV6-5,NA,NA,TGTGCCAGCAGTTATTCCGGGACAACCCGTAACTATGGCTACACCTTC,CASSYSGTTRNYGYTF
TRBJ1-1,TRBV9,NA,TRBD1,TGTGCCAGCAGCGTCGGACAGGGCAGAAACACTGAAGCTTTCTTT,CASSVGQGRNTEAFF
TRBJ1-5,TRBV2,NA,NA,TGTGCCAGCAGCCCCCCAGGGGCGAATCAGCCCCAGCATTTT,CASSPPGANQPQHF
TRBJ2-1,TRBV7-3,NA,NA,TGTGCCAGCAGCTTACCGGGGACTTACAATGAGCAGTTCTTC,CASSLPGTYNEQFF
TRBJ1-5,TRBV4-1,NA,TRBD1,TGCGCCAGCAGTCCCGGGACAGGGGGCGTTCAGCCCCAGCATTTT,CASSPGTGGVQPQHF
TRBJ1-1,TRBV5-1,NA,NA,TGCGCCAGCAAAAACAGGGATTCTACGTACACTGAAGCTTTCTTT,CASKNRDSTYTEAFF
TRBJ2-1,TRBV5-1,few,TRBD2,TGCGCCAGCAGCGCGGGACTACAAAACCGCGAGCAGTTCTTC,CASSAGLQNREQFF
TRBJ1-5,TRBV5-6,NA,TRBD1,TGTGCCAGCAGCTTGTTTGGGACAGTGAGCAATCAGCCCCAGCATTTT,CASSLFGTVSNQPQHF
TRBJ1-4,TRBV6-5,NA,TRBD1,TGTGCCAGCAGGCCCCGACAGGGGGCGGGTGAAAAACTGTTTTTT,CASRPRQGAGEKLFF
TRBJ1-2,TRBV7-8,NA,TRBD1,TGTGCCAGCAGCCAGACAGGGCAGGATGGCTACACCTTC,CASSQTGQDGYTF
TRBJ1-3,TRBV28,NA,TRBD1,TGTGCCAGCAGTTTATGGACAGGGTACGGAAACACCATATATTTT,CASSLWTGYGNTIYF
TRBJ2-7,TRBV28,once,TRBD1,TGTGCCAGCAGTCCGAGGACAGGAAGCATCTCCTACGAGCAGTACTTC,CASSPRTGSISYEQYF
TRBJ2-5,TRBV19,NA,NA,TGTGCCAGTAGTATAGCAGAGGGTCCGGAGACCCAGTACTTC,CASSIAEGPETQYF
TRBJ2-7,TRBV19,NA,NA,TGTGCCAGTAGTAGGACTACCGTAGCGTTCTACGAGCAGTACTTC,CASSRTTVAFYEQYF
TRBJ2-2,TRBV2,NA,TRBD1,TGTGCCAGCAGACAGACAGGGTCGGGCACCGGGGAGCTGTTTTTT,CASRQTGSGTGELFF
TRBJ1-1,TRBV6-4,NA,NA,TGTGCCAGCAGTGCTCAGACAGTAGGGGCGGCCACTGAAGCTTTCTTT,CASSAQTVGAATEAFF
TRBJ1-1,TRBV29-1,NA,TRBD1,TGCAGCGTTGTCCGGACAGGGGACACTGAAGCTTTCTTT,CSVVRTGDTEAFF
TRBJ1-1,TRBV5-1,NA,TRBD1,TGCGCCAGCAGCTCGACAGGGGGCGGCACTGAAGCTTTCTTT,CASSSTGGGTEAFF
TRBJ1-1,TRBV6-4,NA,NA,TGTGCCAGCAGTCAACAGGGGAACACTGAAGCTTTCTTT,CASSQQGNTEAFF
TRBJ1-1,TRBV5-4,NA,NA,TGTGCCAGCAGCTCCAGGGGACGGGGCACTGAAGCTTTCTTT,CASSSRGRGTEAFF
TRBJ2-7,TRBV5-1,once,TRBD1,TGCGCCAGCAGCTTGGGACAGGGTGAATTCTACGAGCAGTACTTC,CASSLGQGEFYEQYF
TRBJ1-2,TRBV4-1,few,TRBD1,TGCGCCAGCAGCCCGGGACAGGGGGCTGATAATGGCTACACCTTC,CASSPGQGADNGYTF
TRBJ1-2,TRBV6-6,NA,TRBD1,TGTGCCAGTGTCTACCTCCGGGACAGGGTATATGGCTACACCTTC,CASVYLRDRVYGYTF
TRBJ2-5,TRBV18,NA,TRBD2,TGTGCCAGCTCACGCATCGGGCTAGCGGGGGCAAACCAAGAGACCCAGTACTTC,CASSRIGLAGANQETQYF
TRBJ2-5,TRBV6-4,NA,TRBD1,TGTGCCAGCAGTGATCGGGGACAGCAAGAGACCCAGTACTTC,CASSDRGQQETQYF
TRBJ2-5,TRBV7-9,NA,TRBD1,TGTGCCAGCAGCCAAGGGACAGTAGGCGAGACCCAGTACTTC,CASSQGTVGETQYF
TRBJ2-3,TRBV19,NA,TRBD1,TGTGCCAGTAGTACGGGACAGGGTGTCGCAGATACGCAGTATTTT,CASSTGQGVADTQYF
TRBJ2-7,TRBV7-3,NA,TRBD2,TGTGCCAGCAGCTTAAGCGGGGGGGCCCACTACGAGCAGTACTTC,CASSLSGGAHYEQYF